The 19 T cell receptor beta chains presented below share a single source sample, sequenced in a study of tumor and adjacent non-tumor tissue in lung cancer listed by TCRdb under 2018. RNA was isolated from bulk, unsorted tissue, and RNA quality was assessed with a NanoDrop ND-1000 and an Agilent 2100. Normal lung samples were distant non-tumor tissue taken more than 3 cm from the tumor edge. Libraries were constructed by multiplex PCR. The run used an Illumina HiSeq 2500. TCRbeta libraries were built by three rounds of nested PCR using primers (Table S4), following protocols modified from ARM-PCR. Using fastp trimming at Q25 and MiXCR clonotype assembly, TCRdb reanalyzed the public sequencing data and kept in-frame beta chains. Rows are combined by CDR3 protein, so each entry shows the most common genes and DNA. The sample table shows around 60,000 distinct CDR3 sequences, and around two thirds are seen once. Clones ranked in the top ten supply around a third of the sample.

Sequenced input: distant non-tumor lung tissue. Every receptor here comes from a man between 65 and 85 years old with non-small cell lung cancer.

Note on this clonotype: A clone one base away is much larger, so this may be a read error. This chain connects TRBV6-2 or TRBV6-3 to TRBJ1-1; no clear D gene. With 7 bases removed from V and 0 bases from J, the gap between germline ends came to 12 bases. Germline V gene lookup returns CDR1 MNHEY and CDR2 SVGEGT. The CDR3 contains 14 residues. CDR3 loop: CASTPLLVNTEAFF. The CDR3 DNA is TGTGCCAGCACTCCCCTCCTGGTGAACACTGAAGCTTTCTTT.

Of note for this clonotype: A much larger clone lies a single base off, so this may be a read error. This chain links TRBV12-3 or TRBV12-4 with TRBJ2-2; D gene ambiguous. The germline V and J ends were trimmed by 8 bases and 7 bases, with 20 bases remaining between them. The CDR3 sequence is 15 residues long. CDR3 DNA: TGTGCCAGCTTCCTCCGGGCGACCTCTGTCGGGGAGCTGTTTTTT. Protein: CASFLRATSVGELFF.

Remarks on this clonotype: A much larger clone sits a single nucleotide away, making a read error possible. This sequence joins TRBV28 and TRBJ2-1; 8 nucleotides line up with TRBD2. Per germline, CDR1 MDHEN and CDR2 SYDVKM. The CDR3 totals 15 residues. V gave up 3 bases and J gave up 9 bases; unmatched junction bases: 10. Here the CDR3 reads CASSLTNGGAIEQFF. CDR3 bases: TGTGCCAGCAGTTTGACTAACGGGGGGGCCATTGAGCAGTTCTTC.

Worth noting for this clonotype: The junction does not match germline at one end; this may be a read error. The V call is TRBV9, the J call TRBJ1-4; 10 bases match TRBD1. Germline values: CDR1 SGDLS, CDR2 YYNGEE. This CDR3 contains 14 residues. DNA for the CDR3: TGTACCAGCAGCGCCCGGACAGGGGGTGAAAAACTGTTTTTT. Translation: CTSSARTGGEKLFF.

Concerning this clonotype: A much larger clone lies a single base off, so this may be a read error. The J gene is TRBJ2-3, the V gene TRBV5-4, with unresolved D. Germline assignment: CDR1 SGHNT and CDR2 YYREEE (reference sequence). The CDR3 has 14 residues. DNA for the CDR3: TGTGCCAGCAGCTTGGAACCAAGCATAGATACGCAGTATTTT. Encoded protein: CASSLEPSIDTQYF. Looking up the rest from reference TRBV5-4 and TRBJ2-3 gives the full variable domain: ETGVTQSPTHLIKTRGQQVTLRCSSQSGHNTVSWYQQALGQGPQFIFQYYREEENGRGNFPPRFSGLQFPNYSSELNVNALELDDSALYLCASSLEPSIDTQYFGPGTRLTVL.

Notes on this clonotype: One junction end does not reproduce the germline sequence, and a read error may be involved. V is TRBV11-2 and J is TRBJ2-7; the D is unclear. CDR1 is SGHAT, CDR2 FQNNGV, per germline. The CDR3 is made up of 14 amino acids. The CDR3 loop is CGSSLDGPSYEQYF. The CDR3 bases are TGTGGCAGCAGTTTAGATGGCCCCTCCTACGAGCAGTACTTC.

On this clonotype itself: Germline is not matched at one junction end, which may reflect a read error. This chain links TRBV11-2 with TRBJ2-4; D call uncertain. Germline CDR1 reads SGHAT; CDR2 reads FQNNGV. CDR3 length: 12 residues. The DNA for the CDR3 is TGTGCCAGCAGCTTAACCAAGAACACTCAGCACTTC. This sequence encodes CASSLTKNTQHF.

The chain is built from TRBV28 and TRBJ2-2, with D perhaps matching TRBD2 (6 bases). V lost 6 bases to trimming and J lost 6 bases, with 17 bases between them. The germline V gene has CDR1 MDHEN and CDR2 SYDVKM. This CDR3 contains 15 residues. For the CDR3, the DNA is TGTGCCAGCAGGTCGGGACTTACCTACCCCGGGGAGCTGTTTTTT. It yields the protein CASRSGLTYPGELFF.

To note about this clonotype: Possible read error: a much larger clone is one base away. This chain joins TRBV6-5 and TRBJ2-5, with a possible D match to TRBD2 (6 bases). CDR3 length: 13 residues. Germline CDR1 and CDR2: MNHEY and SVGAGI. V was trimmed by 4 bases and J by 9 bases, leaving 15 bases between them. The CDR3 region is CASSSLRGEAQYF. DNA of the CDR3: TGTGCCAGCAGTTCACTAAGAGGGGAGGCCCAGTACTTC.

This clonotype was picked up a small number of times. This may come from a read error, since a much larger clone is one base off. This chain joins TRBV29-1 and TRBJ1-1; tentative D call: TRBD1 (5 bases). Germline lookup yields CDR1 SQVTM and CDR2 ANQGSEA. The CDR3 contains 13 residues. The CDR3 region has the DNA TGCAGCGTTGTCGGGGGAGCGAACACTGAAGTTTTCTTT. Translated: CSVVGGANTEVFF.

This clonotype was seen more than once but under ten times. This chain uses TRBV6-1 with TRBJ1-6, with 7 bases fitting TRBD1. Germline assignment: CDR1 MNHNS and CDR2 SASEGT. V trimming: 6 bases; J trimming: 4 bases; junction bases outside the gene matches: 6. The CDR3 length is 15 residues. The CDR3 region is CASRVGTAYNSPLHF. CDR3 sequence (DNA): TGTGCCAGCAGGGTCGGGACAGCTTATAATTCACCCCTCCACTTT.

This clonotype was counted a few times. This may be a read error, as it is one base from a much larger clone. The V gene is TRBV5-4, the J gene TRBJ2-3; D ambiguous. The ends were cut back, 0 bases at V and 4 bases at J, with 3 bases in the middle. The V gene's germline CDR1 is SGHNT and CDR2 YYREEE (reference sequence). This CDR3 spans 12 amino acids. This CDR3 is CASSLGADTQYF. CDR3 coding DNA: TGTGCCAGCAGCTTGGGCGCAGATACGCAGTATTTT.

In regard to this clonotype: A read error may account for a junction end that differs from germline. V is TRBV5-4 and J is TRBJ2-2; the D gene is possibly TRBD1 (6 bases). This CDR3 is 14 amino acids long. Germline values: CDR1 SGHNT, CDR2 YYREEE (reference sequence). CDR3 residues: CVSQDRPNTGELFF. DNA for the CDR3: TGTGTCAGCCAGGACAGACCAAACACCGGGGAGCTGTTTTTT. The full variable domain, in which reference TRBV5-4 and TRBJ2-2 provide the parts outside the CDR3, is ETGVTQSPTHLIKTRGQQVTLRCSSQSGHNTVSWYQQALGQGPQFIFQYYREEENGRGNFPPRFSGLQFPNYSSELNVNALELDDSALYLCVSQDRPNTGELFFGEGSRLTVL.

In the case of this clonotype: The junction differs from germline at one of its ends, possibly a read error. This chain joins TRBV12-3 or TRBV12-4 and TRBJ2-2; D may match TRBD1 or TRBD2 (6 bases each). The CDR3 is made up of 17 amino acids. CDR3: CASSDHLGGADTGKLFF. As DNA, the CDR3 is TGTGCCAGCAGTGACCACCTGGGGGGCGCAGATACAGGGAAGCTGTTCTTT.

Details on this clonotype: Just one base apart from a much larger clone, this may be a read error. The chain recombines TRBV20-1 with TRBJ2-3, with D tentatively TRBD1 or TRBD2 (6 bases each). From germline, CDR1 is DFQATT and CDR2 SNEGSKA (reference sequence). This CDR3 is built from 16 residues. DNA of the CDR3: TGCAGTGCCCCAGACCGGACAGTCACTAGCACAGATACGCATTATTTT. Protein product: CSAPDRTVTSTDTHYF.

In the case of this clonotype: The junction departs from germline at one end; a sequencing error may be responsible. The V and J genes are TRBV11-2 and TRBJ2-3, with D perhaps TRBD2 (7 bases). The length of the CDR3 is 17 residues. Germline loops: CDR1 SGHAT, CDR2 FQNNGV. The CDR3 loop reads CASRLETSRGRADTQYF. The CDR3 region has the DNA TGTGCCAGCAGGTTAGAAACGTCGAGGGGGAGGGCCGATACGCAGTATTTT.

V is TRBV2 and J is TRBJ2-7; maybe TRBD1 (5 bases). The CDR3 loop spans 12 amino acids. From germline, CDR1 is SNHLY and CDR2 FYNNEI. The V and J ends lost 6 bases and 2 bases respectively, with 8 bases between them. The CDR3 coding sequence is TGTGCCAGCAGACAACAGGCCTACGAGCAGTACTTC. The encoded protein is CASRQQAYEQYF.

This rearrangement joins TRBV7-9 to TRBJ1-3; no reliable D call. Trimming cost V 3 bases and J 4 bases, with 13 bases left between them. The CDR3 length is 15 residues. Germline V CDR1 and CDR2: SEHNR, FQNEAQ (reference sequence). The CDR3 region is CASSLSGSRGNTIYF. Written as DNA, the CDR3 is TGTGCCAGCAGCTTGTCCGGATCGAGAGGAAACACCATATATTTT.

About this clonotype itself: Compared with germline, one end of the junction differs, possibly owing to a read error. The chain has TRBV11-3 and TRBJ2-1, with D hard to call. Germline V CDR1 and CDR2: SGHNT, YENEEA. There are 13 residues in the CDR3. CDR3 DNA sequence: TGTGCCAGCAGCTCCCACCTTAAGAATGAGCAGTCCTTC. This gives the protein CASSSHLKNEQSF.